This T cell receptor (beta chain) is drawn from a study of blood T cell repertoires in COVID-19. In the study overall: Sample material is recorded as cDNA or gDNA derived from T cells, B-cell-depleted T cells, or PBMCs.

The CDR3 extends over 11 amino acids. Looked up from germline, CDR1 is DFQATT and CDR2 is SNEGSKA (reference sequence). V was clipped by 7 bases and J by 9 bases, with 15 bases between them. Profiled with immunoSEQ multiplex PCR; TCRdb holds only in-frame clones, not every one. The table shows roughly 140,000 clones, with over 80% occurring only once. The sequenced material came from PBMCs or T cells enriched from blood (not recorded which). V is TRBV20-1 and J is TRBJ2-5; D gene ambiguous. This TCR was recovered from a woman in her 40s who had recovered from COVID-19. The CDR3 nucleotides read TGCAGTGGTGAGGATCATTTGTCCCAGTACTTC. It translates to CSGEDHLSQYF.